This T cell receptor (beta chain) was sequenced during a study of graft-versus-host responses after intestinal transplantation. As to this clone: Its specificity is not known.

The method was immunoSEQ multiplex PCR; TCRdb's version includes in-frame clones alone and lacks a portion of them. The repertoire holds about 51,000 clones, 80% to 90% seen once, with 0.62% in the top ten. Trimming shortened V by 5 bases and J by 1 base, and 6 bases separated the two germline ends. Germline CDR1 SQVTM, CDR2 ANQGSEA. The CDR3 totals 12 residues. The J gene is TRBJ1-5, the V gene TRBV29-1, with D tentatively TRBD1 (6 bases). The sequencing used unstimulated CD4+ T cells sorted from spleen or lymph node cells, collected before transplant. This TCR came from a human donor who was the organ donor for an intestinal transplant. CDR3 region: CSVQGSNQPQHF. In DNA, the CDR3 is TGCAGCGTTCAGGGGAGCAATCAGCCCCAGCATTTT.